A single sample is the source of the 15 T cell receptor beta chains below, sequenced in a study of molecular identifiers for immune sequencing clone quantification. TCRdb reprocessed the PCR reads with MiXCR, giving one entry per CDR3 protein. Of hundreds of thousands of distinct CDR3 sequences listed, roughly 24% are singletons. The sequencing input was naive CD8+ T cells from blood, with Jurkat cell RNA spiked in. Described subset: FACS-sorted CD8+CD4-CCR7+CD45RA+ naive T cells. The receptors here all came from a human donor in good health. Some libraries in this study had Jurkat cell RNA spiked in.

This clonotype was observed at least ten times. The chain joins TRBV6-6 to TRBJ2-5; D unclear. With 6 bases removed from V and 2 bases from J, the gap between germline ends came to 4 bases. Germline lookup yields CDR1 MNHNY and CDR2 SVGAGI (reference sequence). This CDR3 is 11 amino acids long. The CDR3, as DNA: TGTGCCAGCAGACAACAAGAGACCCAGTACTTC. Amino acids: CASRQQETQYF.

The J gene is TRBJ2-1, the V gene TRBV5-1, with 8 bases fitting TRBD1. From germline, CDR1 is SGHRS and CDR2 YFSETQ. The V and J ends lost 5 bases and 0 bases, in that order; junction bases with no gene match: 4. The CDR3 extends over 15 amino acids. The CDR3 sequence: CASSNTGGSYNEQFF. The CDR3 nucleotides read TGCGCCAGCAGTAATACAGGGGGCTCCTACAATGAGCAGTTCTTC.

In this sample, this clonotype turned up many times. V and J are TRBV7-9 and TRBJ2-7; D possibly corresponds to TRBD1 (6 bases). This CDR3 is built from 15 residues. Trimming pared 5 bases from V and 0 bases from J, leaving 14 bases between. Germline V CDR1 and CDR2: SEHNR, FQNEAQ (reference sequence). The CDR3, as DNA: TGTGCCAGCAGCGCTCGACAGGAGAGCTCCTACGAGCAGTACTTC. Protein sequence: CASSARQESSYEQYF.

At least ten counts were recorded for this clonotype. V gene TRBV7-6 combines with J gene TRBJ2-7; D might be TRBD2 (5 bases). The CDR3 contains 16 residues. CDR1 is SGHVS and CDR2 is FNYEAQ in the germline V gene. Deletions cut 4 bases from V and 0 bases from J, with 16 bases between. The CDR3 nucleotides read TGTGCCAGCAGCTCCCGGGCCCTTGGGAGCTCCTACGAGCAGTACTTC. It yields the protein CASSSRALGSSYEQYF.

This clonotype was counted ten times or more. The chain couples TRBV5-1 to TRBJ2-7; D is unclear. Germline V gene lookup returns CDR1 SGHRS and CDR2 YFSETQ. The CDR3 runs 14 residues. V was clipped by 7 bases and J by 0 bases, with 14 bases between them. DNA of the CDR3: TGCGCCAGCTTAAAGTCGCAGAGCTCCTACGAGCAGTACTTC. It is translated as CASLKSQSSYEQYF.

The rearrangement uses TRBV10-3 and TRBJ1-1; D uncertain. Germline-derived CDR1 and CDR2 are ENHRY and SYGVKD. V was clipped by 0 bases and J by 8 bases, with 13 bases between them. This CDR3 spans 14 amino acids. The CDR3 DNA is TGTGCCATCAGTGAGTCGATAATGGTTTCAGAAGCTTTCTTT. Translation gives CAISESIMVSEAFF.

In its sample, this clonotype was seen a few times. The CDR3: CASSQPGLNTEAFF. CDR3 sequence (DNA): TGTGCCAGCAGCCAACCAGGGCTGAACACTGAAGCTTTCTTT. The genes are TRBV3-1 and TRBJ1-1, with a possible D match to TRBD1 (5 bases). This CDR3 has 14 residues. The germline V gene encodes CDR1 LGHDT and CDR2 YNNKEL (reference sequence). V was trimmed by 2 bases and J by 0 bases, leaving 7 bases between them.

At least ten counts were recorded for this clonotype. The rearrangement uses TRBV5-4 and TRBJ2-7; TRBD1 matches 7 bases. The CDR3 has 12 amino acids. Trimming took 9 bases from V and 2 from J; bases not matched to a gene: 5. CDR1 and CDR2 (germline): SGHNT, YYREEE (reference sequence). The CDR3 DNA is TGTGCCACCGGGGACAGTACCTACGAGCAGTACTTC. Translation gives CATGDSTYEQYF.

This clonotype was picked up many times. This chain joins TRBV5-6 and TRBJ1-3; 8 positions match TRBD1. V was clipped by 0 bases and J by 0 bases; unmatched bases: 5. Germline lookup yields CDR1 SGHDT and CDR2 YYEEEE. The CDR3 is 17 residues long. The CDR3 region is CASSLGGQGLSGNTIYF. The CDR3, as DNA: TGTGCCAGCAGCTTGGGAGGACAGGGCCTCTCTGGAAACACCATATATTTT.

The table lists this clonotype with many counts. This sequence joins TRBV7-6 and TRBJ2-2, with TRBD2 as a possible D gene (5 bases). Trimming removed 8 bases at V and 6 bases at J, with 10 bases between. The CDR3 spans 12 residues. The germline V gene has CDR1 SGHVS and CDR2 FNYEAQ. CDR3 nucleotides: TGTGCCAGCCGCGGGCCGGCCGGGGAGCTGTTTTTT. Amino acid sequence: CASRGPAGELFF.

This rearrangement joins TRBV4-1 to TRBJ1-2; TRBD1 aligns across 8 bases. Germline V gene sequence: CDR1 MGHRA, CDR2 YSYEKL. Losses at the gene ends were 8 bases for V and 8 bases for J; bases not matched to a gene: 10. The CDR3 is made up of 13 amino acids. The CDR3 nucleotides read TGCGCCAGCGCCGGACAGGGACTTTCCGGCTACACCTTC. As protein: CASAGQGLSGYTF.

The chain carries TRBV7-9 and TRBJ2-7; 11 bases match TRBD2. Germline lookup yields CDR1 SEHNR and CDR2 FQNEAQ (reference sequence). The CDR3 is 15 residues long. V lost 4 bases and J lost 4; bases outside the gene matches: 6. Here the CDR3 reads CASSSTSGRSYEQYF. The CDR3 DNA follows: TGTGCCAGCAGCTCCACTAGCGGGAGAAGTTACGAGCAGTACTTC.

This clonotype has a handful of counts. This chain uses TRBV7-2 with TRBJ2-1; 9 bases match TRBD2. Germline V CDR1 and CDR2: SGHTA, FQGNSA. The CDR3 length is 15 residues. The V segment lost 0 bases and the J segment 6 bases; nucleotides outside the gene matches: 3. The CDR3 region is CASSLALAGPNEQFF. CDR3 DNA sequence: TGTGCCAGCAGCTTAGCACTAGCGGGTCCCAATGAGCAGTTCTTC.

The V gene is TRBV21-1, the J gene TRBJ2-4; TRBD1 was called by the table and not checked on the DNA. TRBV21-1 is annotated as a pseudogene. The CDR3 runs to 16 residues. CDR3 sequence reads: CASSKARGEAKNIQYF. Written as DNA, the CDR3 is TGTGCCAGCAGCAAAGCGAGAGGGGAAGCCAAAAACATTCAGTACTTC.

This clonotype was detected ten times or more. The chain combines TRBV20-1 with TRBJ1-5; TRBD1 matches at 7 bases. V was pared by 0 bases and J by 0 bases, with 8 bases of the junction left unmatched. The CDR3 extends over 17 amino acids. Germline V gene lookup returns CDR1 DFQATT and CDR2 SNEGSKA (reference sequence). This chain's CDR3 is CSARDREGAYSNQPQHF. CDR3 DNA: TGCAGTGCTAGAGATCGGGAGGGGGCTTATAGCAATCAGCCCCAGCATTTT.